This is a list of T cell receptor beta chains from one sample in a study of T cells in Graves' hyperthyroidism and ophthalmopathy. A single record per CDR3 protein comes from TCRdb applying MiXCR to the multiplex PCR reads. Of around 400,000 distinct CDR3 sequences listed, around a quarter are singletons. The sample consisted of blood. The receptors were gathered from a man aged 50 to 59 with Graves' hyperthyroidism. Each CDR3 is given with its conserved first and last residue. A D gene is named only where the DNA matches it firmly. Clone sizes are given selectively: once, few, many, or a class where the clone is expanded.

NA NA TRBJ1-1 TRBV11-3 TGTGCCAGCAGCCTAGAAGAGGGGAACACTGAAGCTTTCTTT CASSLEEGNTEAFF
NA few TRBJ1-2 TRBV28 TGTGCCAGCAGTTCGCATGCCCTCAGTGGCGGCTACACCTTC CASSSHALSGGYTF
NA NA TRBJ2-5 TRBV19 TGTGCCAGTAGTATCCAGTTCTCAGGGGAGACCCAGTACTTC CASSIQFSGETQYF
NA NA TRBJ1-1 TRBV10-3 TGTGCCATCAGGGCAACTGGAGGCACTGAAGCTTTCTTT CAIRATGGTEAFF
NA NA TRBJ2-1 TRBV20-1 TGCAGTGCTAGAGCCGATGGCGATGAGCAGTTCTTC CSARADGDEQFF
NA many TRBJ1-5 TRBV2 TGTGCCAGCAGTGACGAGCAGGTTGATCAGCCCCAGCATTTT CASSDEQVDQPQHF
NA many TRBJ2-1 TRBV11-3 TGTGCCAGCAGCTTAGAATCATACAATGAGCAGTTCTTC CASSLESYNEQFF
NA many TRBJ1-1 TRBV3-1 TGTGCCAGCAGCCTTTGGACCCAGACTGAAGCTTTCTTT CASSLWTQTEAFF
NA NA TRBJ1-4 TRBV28 TGTGCCAGCAAAACTCGGGACAACGAAAATGAAAAACTGTTTTTT CASKTRDNENEKLFF
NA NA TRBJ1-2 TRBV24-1 TGTGCCACCTCTGTTGGGAGTAACTATGGCTACACCTTC CATSVGSNYGYTF
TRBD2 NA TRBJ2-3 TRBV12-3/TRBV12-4 TGTGCCAGCAGTTTAACCCCTAGCGGTCGATCAGATACGCAGTATTTT CASSLTPSGRSDTQYF
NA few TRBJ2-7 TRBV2 TGCGCCAGCAGCCAAGATTCGACAGACTCCTACTCCTACGAGCAGTACTTC CASSQDSTDSYSYEQYF
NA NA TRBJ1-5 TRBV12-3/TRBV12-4 TGTGCCAGCGGGGGGAATCAGCCCCAGCATTTT CASGGNQPQHF
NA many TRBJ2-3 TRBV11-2 TGTGCCAGCAGCTTGACAAGGGCGTCAGATACGCAGTATTTT CASSLTRASDTQYF
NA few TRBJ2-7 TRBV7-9 TGTGCCAGCAGCTCAACTTTTAGCGACTGGCACTCCTACGAGCAGTACTTC CASSSTFSDWHSYEQYF
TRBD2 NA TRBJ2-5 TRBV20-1 TGCAGTGCGCCTAAACTAGCGGGGGGGGAGACCCAGTACTTC CSAPKLAGGETQYF
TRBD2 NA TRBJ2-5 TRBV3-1 TGTGCCAGCAGCTCAGTAGCGGGACCCCGGAAGACCCAGTACTTC CASSSVAGPRKTQYF
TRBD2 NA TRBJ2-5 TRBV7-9 TGTGCCAGCAGCTTAGATCCGGGACTAGCGGGATGGGAAGCAAAGGAGACCCAGTACTTC CASSLDPGLAGWEAKETQYF
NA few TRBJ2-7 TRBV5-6 TGTGCCAGCAGCTTGGGAGACGGGCGGCACGAGCAGTACTTC CASSLGDGRHEQYF
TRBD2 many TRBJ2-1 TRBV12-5 TGTGCTAGTGGTCCACTAGCGGGAGGGAGCAATGAGCAGTTCTTC CASGPLAGGSNEQFF
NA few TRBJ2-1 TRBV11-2 TGTGCCAGCAGCGATGGGGTTAATGAGCAGTTCTTC CASSDGVNEQFF
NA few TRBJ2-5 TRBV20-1 TGCAGTGCTAGAGATGAGGGACCGCAGCAAGAGACCCAGTACTTC CSARDEGPQQETQYF
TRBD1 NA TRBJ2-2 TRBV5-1 TGCGCCAGCAGCTGGACAGGGGAAGCCGGGGAGCTGTTTTTT CASSWTGEAGELFF
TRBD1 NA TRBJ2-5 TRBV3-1 TGTGCCAGCAGCTCGGGGTGGACAGGGCAGGCAGAGACCCAGTACTTC CASSSGWTGQAETQYF
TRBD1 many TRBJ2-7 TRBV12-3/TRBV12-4 TGTGCCAGCAGTTTCGCAGGGGGTTCCTACGAGCAGTACTTC CASSFAGGSYEQYF